Listed below are T cell receptor beta chains from one sample, sequenced in a study of T cells after yellow fever vaccination. TCRdb itself ran the 5' RACE reads through MiXCR, one entry per CDR3 protein. Among 550,000 to 750,000 distinct CDR3 sequences listed, 13% were seen once. This specimen consisted of PBMCs, obtained on the day of the yellow fever booster vaccination. These receptors were obtained from a man younger than 40 who received the YFV17D yellow fever vaccine. CDR3s include the opening cysteine and the closing phenylalanine or tryptophan. The D gene is left open where the match is weak. Clone size is given for some rows only: seen once, a few or many times, or a class if the clone is expanded.

j_call,v_call,d_call,clone_size,cdr3_aa,cdr3_nt
TRBJ2-1,TRBV14,NA,NA,CASSQEIGEKQFF,TGTGCCAGCAGCCAAGAGATCGGGGAAAAGCAGTTCTTC
TRBJ2-7,TRBV7-9,NA,few,CASSLGIDTYEQYF,TGTGCCAGCAGCTTAGGTATCGACACCTACGAGCAGTACTTC
TRBJ2-5,TRBV7-9,NA,NA,CAGSLALQETQYF,TGTGCCGGCAGCTTAGCACTCCAAGAGACCCAGTACTTC
TRBJ2-7,TRBV7-2,NA,many,CASSLEAISYEQYF,TGTGCCAGCAGCCTGGAAGCCATCTCCTACGAGCAGTACTTC
TRBJ2-7,TRBV4-2,NA,few,CASSQDMSYEQYF,TGTGCCAGCAGCCAAGATATGTCCTACGAGCAGTACTTC
TRBJ2-2,TRBV9,TRBD2,few,CASSGTSLTGELFF,TGTGCCAGCAGCGGGACTAGCTTGACCGGGGAGCTGTTTTTT
TRBJ2-1,TRBV4-3,TRBD2,few,CASSRGLAGGPEQFF,TGCGCCAGCAGCCGCGGACTAGCTGGGGGCCCTGAGCAGTTCTTC
TRBJ2-1,TRBV6-5,NA,many,CASRSWYNEQFF,TGTGCCAGCAGGTCCTGGTACAATGAGCAGTTCTTC
TRBJ2-5,TRBV18,NA,many,CASSPGETQYF,TGTGCCAGCAGCCCCGGAGAGACCCAGTACTTC
TRBJ2-2,TRBV20-1,TRBD2,NA,CSARLRGGTGELFF,TGCAGTGCTAGACTGCGGGGGGGCACCGGGGAGCTGTTTTTT
TRBJ2-5,TRBV7-2,NA,few,CASTSSKQETQYF,TGTGCCAGCACCTCCTCGAAACAAGAGACCCAGTACTTC
TRBJ2-5,TRBV10-3,NA,NA,CAISEQGWTSNF,TGTGCCATCAGTGAGCAGGGCTGGACCTCAAACTTC
TRBJ2-5,TRBV20-1,TRBD2,few,CSALLAGVETQYF,TGCAGTGCTTTACTAGCGGGAGTAGAGACCCAGTACTTC
TRBJ2-5,TRBV20-1,TRBD2,few,CSGLKRGQETQYF,TGCAGTGGGTTGAAGCGGGGTCAAGAGACCCAGTACTTC
TRBJ2-3,TRBV21-1,NA,NA,CASSKVGRLGDTQYF,TGTGCCAGCAGCAAAGTCGGCAGGCTAGGAGATACGCAGTATTTT
TRBJ2-3,TRBV7-2,NA,NA,CASSHPDSYTQYF,TGTGCCAGCAGCCACCCGGACTCATATACGCAGTATTTT
TRBJ2-7,TRBV28,TRBD2,NA,CASPPRLAGAYEQYF,TGTGCCAGCCCTCCCCGACTAGCGGGAGCGTACGAGCAGTACTTC
TRBJ2-1,TRBV7-3,TRBD2,NA,CASSLGGSRNEQFF,TGTGCCAGCAGCTTAGGCGGGAGCAGAAATGAGCAGTTCTTC
TRBJ2-5,TRBV4-3,NA,many,CASSQNYLETQYF,TGCGCCAGCAGCCAAAATTACCTAGAGACCCAGTACTTC
TRBJ2-2,TRBV11-1,NA,NA,CASSLVDFTGELFF,TGTGCCAGCAGCTTAGTTGATTTCACGGGGGAGCTGTTTTTT
TRBJ2-3,TRBV6-1,TRBD2,few,CASSPRTSGRLDTQYF,TGTGCCAGCAGCCCCCGGACTAGCGGGAGGCTCGATACGCAGTATTTT
TRBJ2-6,TRBV10-3,NA,NA,CAISHLGHHVDPGANVLTF,TGTGCCATCAGTCACCTCGGACACCACGTCGATCCTGGGGCCAACGTCCTGACTTTC
TRBJ2-6,TRBV6-1,NA,NA,CSSGARYGSGANVLTF,TGTTCCTCCGGGGCTCGCTATGGTTCTGGGGCCAACGTCCTGACTTTC
TRBJ2-7,TRBV12-3/TRBV12-4,NA,NA,CASSLRQGNEQYF,TGTGCCAGCAGTTTACGGCAGGGGAACGAGCAGTACTTC
TRBJ1-2,TRBV15,NA,NA,CATSRERAESYGYTF,TGTGCCACCAGCAGAGAACGGGCAGAAAGTTACGGCTACACCTTC
TRBJ2-5,TRBV9,NA,few,CASSVGREWGETQYF,TGTGCCAGCAGCGTAGGTCGGGAGTGGGGGGAGACCCAGTACTTC
TRBJ2-5,TRBV10-2,NA,NA,CASSEGTNQETQYF,TGCGCCAGCAGTGAAGGGACCAACCAAGAGACCCAGTACTTC
TRBJ2-1,TRBV29-1,NA,NA,CSLSVVNEQFF,TGCAGCCTTTCCGTGGTGAATGAGCAGTTCTTC
TRBJ2-7,TRBV20-1,NA,few,CSAAALEGTLTYEQYF,TGCAGTGCTGCCGCTCTAGAGGGGACTCTGACCTACGAGCAGTACTTC
TRBJ2-7,TRBV7-2,NA,NA,CASSSRRGEQYF,TGTGCCAGCAGCTCCAGGAGGGGCGAGCAGTACTTC